Shown below are 10 T cell receptor beta chains from a single sample sequenced in a study of CD8 T cells in Susac syndrome. An amount of RNA that ranged from roughly 0.5 to 1 ug was reverse transcribed with random hexamers. MiXCR, applied by TCRdb to the immunoSEQ multiplex PCR reads, yields one record per CDR3 protein. The sample lists around 200,000 distinct CDR3 sequences; approximately 95% were seen once. Material: CD4+ T cells from PBMCs. These receptor sequences come from a human donor with multiple sclerosis.

The chain is built from TRBV30 and TRBJ2-5, with D tentatively TRBD1 or TRBD2 (5 bases each). The CDR3 totals 15 residues. Between the trimmed V and J ends, which lost 1 base and 4 bases, there was a span of 16 bases. Germline CDR1 and CDR2: GTSNPN and SVGIG (reference sequence). This CDR3 is CAWSGGPGVGETQYF. The DNA of the CDR3 is TGTGCCTGGAGTGGGGGACCCGGAGTGGGAGAGACCCAGTACTTC.

The rearrangement uses TRBV20-1 and TRBJ1-2; 7 nucleotides agree with TRBD1. The CDR3 has 15 amino acids. J gave up 2 bases and V 3 bases, and 9 bases lay outside the gene matches. Germline values: CDR1 DFQATT, CDR2 SNEGSKA (reference sequence). CDR3 sequence (DNA): TGCAGTGCTAGGGATGCCAACAGGGGCAACTATGGCTACACCTTC. The encoded protein is CSARDANRGNYGYTF.

CDR3 amino acids: CASSHNREAEQYV. CDR3 DNA sequence: TGCGCCAGCAGTCACAACAGGGAGGCCGAGCAGTACGTC. The rearrangement joins TRBV23-1 to TRBJ2-7, with D perhaps TRBD1 or TRBD2 (6 bases each). TRBV23-1 is an ORF; its function is uncertain. The ends were cut back, 3 bases at V and 6 bases at J, with 12 bases in the middle. The CDR3 has 13 residues.

Here the CDR3 DNA reads TGTGCCAGCAGCCCTTCACCGGGACTGAGCACAGATACGCAGTATTTT. This sequence encodes CASSPSPGLSTDTQYF. The V call is TRBV3-1, the J call TRBJ2-3, with D perhaps matching TRBD2 (6 bases). The V and J ends lost 4 bases and 0 bases respectively, with 14 bases between them. Germline-derived CDR1 and CDR2 are LGHDT and YNNKEL (reference sequence). The length of the CDR3 is 16 residues.

This clonotype has a single count. The chain couples TRBV7-9 to TRBJ2-4; D possibly matches TRBD1 or TRBD2 (6 bases each). CDR3 size: 15 residues. Germline CDR1 is SEHNR and CDR2 is FQNEAQ (reference sequence). V was cut by 3 bases and J by 9 bases, with 18 bases left in between. Here the CDR3 DNA reads TGTGCCAGCAGCTTCGGGGCAGGAGGGGGAGGCATTCAGTACTTC. It translates to CASSFGAGGGGIQYF.

The chain combines TRBV6-5 with TRBJ2-1; D is perhaps TRBD1 or TRBD2 (6 bases each). Germline lookup yields CDR1 MNHEY and CDR2 SVGAGI. The CDR3 runs 15 residues. Deletions cut 2 bases from V and 2 bases from J, with 10 bases between. The CDR3 spells CASSYRGATYNEQFF. The CDR3 region has the DNA TGTGCCAGCAGTTACAGGGGGGCCACCTACAATGAGCAGTTCTTC.

The V call is TRBV9, the J call TRBJ2-3, with D possibly being TRBD2 (6 bases). Germline V gene lookup returns CDR1 SGDLS and CDR2 YYNGEE. The CDR3 runs 16 residues. Trimming cost V 4 bases and J 4 bases, with 19 bases left between them. Here the CDR3 DNA reads TGTGCCAGCAGCTCCCCAGCGGGTCTAGTTGCAGATACGCAGTATTTT. This encodes CASSSPAGLVADTQYF.

This clonotype has only one observation. This chain joins TRBV29-1 and TRBJ2-3; no definite D call. Germline loops: CDR1 SQVTM, CDR2 ANQGSEA. V lost 4 bases, J lost 0 bases, and 14 bases lay in between. The CDR3 spans 15 residues. This CDR3 is CSVARPDSSTDTQYF. CDR3 in DNA: TGCAGCGTTGCCCGGCCTGATTCTAGCACAGATACGCAGTATTTT.

This sequence joins TRBV3-1 and TRBJ1-2; 7 bases agree with TRBD1. CDR1 and CDR2 from the germline V gene are LGHDT and YNNKEL (reference sequence). Trimming removed 2 bases from V and 6 bases from J; junction bases left unmatched: 6. The CDR3 loop spans 14 amino acids. The CDR3 is CASSQITGVHGYTF. CDR3 nucleotide sequence: TGTGCCAGCAGCCAAATAACAGGGGTTCATGGCTACACCTTC.

CDR3 in DNA: TGCAGTGCTAGAGTGACCGGGACGACCTACAATGAGCAGTTCTTC. This translates into CSARVTGTTYNEQFF. The rearrangement joins TRBV20-1 to TRBJ2-1; either TRBD1 or TRBD2 may supply D (5 bases each). Trimming removed 1 base at V and 2 bases at J, with 12 bases between. Germline V gives CDR1 DFQATT, CDR2 SNEGSKA (reference sequence). The CDR3 runs 15 residues.